This record concerns one T cell receptor (beta chain) sequence. Its antigen is undetermined. The entry originates in a study of cytomegalovirus exposure and HLA in healthy donors. Study-wide results and caveats: Upon later analysis, TCR association rates were observed to vary by HLA locus, being highest for DRB1 and lowest for HLA-C.

Vbeta (60) and Jbeta (13) primers were used in the PCR. Produced via immunoSEQ multiplex PCR; TCRdb's table is partial and in-frame only. The sample shows 99,000 or so clones, roughly three quarters of them seen only once. Trimming at V came to 3 bases and at J to 6 bases, leaving 7 bases not matched to a gene. The CDR3 runs to 15 residues. Looked up from germline, CDR1 is MDHEN and CDR2 is SYDVKM. This TCR came from a man aged 40-55 years in good health and CMV-seronegative. The sample taken for sequencing was PBMCs. This chain uses TRBV28 with TRBJ2-1; 8 nucleotides agree with TRBD2. The CDR3 spells CASSLITSGINEQFF. Here the CDR3 DNA reads TGTGCCAGCAGTTTGATAACTAGCGGCATCAATGAGCAGTTCTTC.